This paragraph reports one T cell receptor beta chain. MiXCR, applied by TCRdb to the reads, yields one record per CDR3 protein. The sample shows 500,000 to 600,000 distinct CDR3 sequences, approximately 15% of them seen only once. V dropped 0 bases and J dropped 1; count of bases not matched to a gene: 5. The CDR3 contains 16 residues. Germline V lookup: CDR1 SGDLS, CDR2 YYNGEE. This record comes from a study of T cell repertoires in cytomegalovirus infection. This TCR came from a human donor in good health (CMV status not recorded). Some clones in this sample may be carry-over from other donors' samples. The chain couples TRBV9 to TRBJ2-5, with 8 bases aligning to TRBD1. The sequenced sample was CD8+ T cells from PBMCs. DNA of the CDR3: TGTGCCAGCAGCGTAGATAGGACAGGGCGCCAAGAGACCCAGTACTTC. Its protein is CASSVDRTGRQETQYF.